The present T cell receptor beta chain was sequenced within a study of Ad26.COV2.S vaccination and SARS-CoV-2 variants. Study information: The trial was COV1001 and the donor's arm was Ad26.COV2.S.

The CDR3 has 15 amino acids. V lost 2 bases, J lost 2 bases, and 10 bases lay in between. Germline lookup yields CDR1 SGHTA and CDR2 FQGNSA. Only a few counts were recorded for this clone. Only in-frame clones appear in the TCRdb table, and some are missing; sequencing was by immunoSEQ multiplex PCR. This sample has about 680,000 clones, with roughly 90% found just once. Specified treatment: approximately 18 received Ad26.COV2.S at low or high dose, single or two shots; roughly five received placebo; per-sample allocation not given. Specimen acquisition occurred on day 63 following the initial vaccine or placebo injection. Immunization relied on an Ad26 vector, which expressed Wuhan-strain SARS-CoV-2 spike.

This chain connects TRBV7-2 to TRBJ1-3; D not certain. The specimen was peripheral blood, collected in a trial of Ad26.COV2.S vaccine versus placebo. The receptor's source is a person between 18 and 60 years old who received the Ad26.COV2.S COVID-19 vaccine or a placebo. In DNA, the CDR3 is TGTGCCAGCAGCTTAACCCCGTGGGCTGGAAACACCATATATTTT. Its translation: CASSLTPWAGNTIYF.